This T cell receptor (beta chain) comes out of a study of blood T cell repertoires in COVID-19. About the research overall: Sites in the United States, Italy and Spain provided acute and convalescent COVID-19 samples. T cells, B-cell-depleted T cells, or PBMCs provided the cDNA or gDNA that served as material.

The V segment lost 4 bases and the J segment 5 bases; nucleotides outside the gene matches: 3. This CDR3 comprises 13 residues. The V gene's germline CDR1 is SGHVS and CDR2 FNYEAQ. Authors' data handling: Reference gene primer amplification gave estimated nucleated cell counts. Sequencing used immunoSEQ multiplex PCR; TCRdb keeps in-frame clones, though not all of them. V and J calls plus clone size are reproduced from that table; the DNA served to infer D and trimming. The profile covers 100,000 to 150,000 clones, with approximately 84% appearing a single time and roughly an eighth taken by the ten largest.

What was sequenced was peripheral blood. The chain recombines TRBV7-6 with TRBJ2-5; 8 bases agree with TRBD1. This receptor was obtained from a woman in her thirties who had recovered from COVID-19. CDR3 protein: CASSYRQGETQYF. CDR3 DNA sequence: TGTGCCAGCAGCTATCGACAGGGGGAGACCCAGTACTTC.